Sequencing of this T cell receptor beta chain was carried out in a study of T cell responses to AZD1222 COVID-19 vaccine. Assay used: immunoSEQ multiplex PCR; TCRdb lists only in-frame clones, some missing. The sample lists over 130,000 clones; about 92% were seen once. With respect to this clone: Its antigen is as yet unknown.

Trimming removed 5 bases at V and 2 bases at J, with 13 bases between. Germline CDR1 reads SGHNT; CDR2 reads YENEEA. The CDR3 totals 15 residues. Findings and limits, study-wide: Clonal diversity was possibly underestimated, and white British individuals and females predominated among donors.

J is TRBJ1-3 and V is TRBV11-3; no reliable D call. This clonotype was sampled from an adult who received the AZD1222 COVID-19 vaccine. The sequencing used peripheral blood, collected 28 days after the second AZD1222 dose. In nucleotides, the CDR3 is TGTGCCAGCAGCCCGGACCTTGGGGCTGGAAACACCATATATTTT. It encodes CASSPDLGAGNTIYF.